This TCR beta chain was profiled in a study of blood T cell repertoires in COVID-19. Turning to the study itself: There were acute and convalescent COVID-19 samples, and they came from the United States, Italy and Spain. Sample material is recorded as cDNA or gDNA derived from T cells, B-cell-depleted T cells, or PBMCs.

Germline values: CDR1 MGHRA, CDR2 YSYEKL. J gave up 4 bases and V 0 bases, and 4 bases lay outside the gene matches. This CDR3 is 16 amino acids long. This clone was counted a single time. Per the study methods: How many nucleated cells were present was estimated from reference gene primer amplification. TCRdb's copy holds only in-frame clones and misses some; the assay was immunoSEQ multiplex PCR. V and J calls and clone size are those listed in that table; D and trimming were worked out from the DNA. This table has more than 120,000 clones, around 87% appearing once. Sequenced material: peripheral blood. This clonotype was obtained from a woman aged 45-59 years with active or convalescent COVID-19. V gene TRBV4-1 combines with J gene TRBJ2-7; 12 nucleotides agree with TRBD1. CDR3 sequence (DNA): TGCGCCAGCAGCCAAGATGCGGGACAGGGGGCATACGAGCAGTACTTC. This encodes CASSQDAGQGAYEQYF.